These T cell receptor beta chains were read from a single sample in a study of tumour-infiltrating T cells in Burkitt lymphoma. Libraries were prepared by immunoSEQ multiplex PCR; TCRdb keeps only in-frame clonotypes and omits some of them. The sample holds more than 45,000 clones, less than 35% seen once. Sequenced input: tumor tissue. The receptors shown here come from a human donor with Burkitt lymphoma. CDR3s include the opening cysteine and the closing phenylalanine or tryptophan. The D gene is left open where the match is weak. Clone size, where shown, is once, few, many, or a class for clones that have expanded.

D,V,size,J,DNA,CDR3
TRBD1,TRBV5-4,few,TRBJ2-7,TGTGCCAGCAGCCCACCAGGACAGGGGGCCCACGAGCAGTACTTC,CASSPPGQGAHEQYF
TRBD1,TRBV5-4,few,TRBJ1-1,TGTGCCAGCAGCTTGGTGCAGGGGGGGAACACTGAAGCTTTCTTT,CASSLVQGGNTEAFF
NA,TRBV2,few,TRBJ1-5,TGTGCCAGCAGTCCCATGGGGGAGAGCAATCAGCCCCAGCATTTT,CASSPMGESNQPQHF
NA,TRBV25-1,NA,TRBJ2-5,TGTGCCAGCAGTGAAACGACTGGGGAGACCCAGTACTTC,CASSETTGETQYF
NA,TRBV19,few,TRBJ1-1,TGTGCCAGTAGTCCCCGGGGGACGAGAGGGTTCACTGAAGCTTTCTTT,CASSPRGTRGFTEAFF
NA,TRBV7-8,few,TRBJ1-2,TGTGCCAGCAGCTTAGCGCTATACAGCCCAACAGATGGCTACACCTTC,CASSLALYSPTDGYTF
NA,TRBV2,few,TRBJ2-1,TGTGCCAGCAGTGAACCCCCAACTAGGCAGTTCTTC,CASSEPPTRQFF
NA,TRBV7-8,few,TRBJ2-1,TGTGCCAGCAGCTCCACACGGGGCAGGGGTATAACCCCCTACAATGAGCAGTTCTTC,CASSSTRGRGITPYNEQFF
NA,TRBV5-1,few,TRBJ1-1,TGCGCCAGCAGCTCCGGGCGTCTTGAAGCTTTCTTT,CASSSGRLEAFF
NA,TRBV7-2,NA,TRBJ1-1,TGTGCCAGCAGGACACAGATGAGGACTGAAGCTTTCTTT,CASRTQMRTEAFF